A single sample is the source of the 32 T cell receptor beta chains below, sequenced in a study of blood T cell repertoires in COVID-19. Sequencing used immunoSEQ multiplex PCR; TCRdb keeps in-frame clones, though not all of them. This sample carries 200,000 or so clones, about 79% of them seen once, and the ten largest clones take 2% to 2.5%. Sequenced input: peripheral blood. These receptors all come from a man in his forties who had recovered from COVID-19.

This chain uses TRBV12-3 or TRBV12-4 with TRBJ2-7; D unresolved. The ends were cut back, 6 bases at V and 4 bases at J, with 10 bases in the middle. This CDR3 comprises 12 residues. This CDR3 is CASRYRRYEQYF. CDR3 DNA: TGTGCCAGCAGGTACAGAAGGTACGAGCAGTACTTC.

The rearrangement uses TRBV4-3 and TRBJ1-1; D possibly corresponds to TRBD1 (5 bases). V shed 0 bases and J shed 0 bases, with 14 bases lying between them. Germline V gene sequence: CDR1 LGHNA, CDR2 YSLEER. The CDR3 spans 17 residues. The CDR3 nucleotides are TGCGCCAGCAGCCAAGAACGGCTGCGCAGGGTGAACACTGAAGCTTTCTTT. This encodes CASSQERLRRVNTEAFF.

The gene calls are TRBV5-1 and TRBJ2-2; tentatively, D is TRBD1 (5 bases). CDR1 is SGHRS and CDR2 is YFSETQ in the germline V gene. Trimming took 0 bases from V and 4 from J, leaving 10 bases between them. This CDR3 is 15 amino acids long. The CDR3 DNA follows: TGCGCCAGCAGCTTGGAGGGGTGGAGCACCGGGGAGCTGTTTTTT. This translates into CASSLEGWSTGELFF.

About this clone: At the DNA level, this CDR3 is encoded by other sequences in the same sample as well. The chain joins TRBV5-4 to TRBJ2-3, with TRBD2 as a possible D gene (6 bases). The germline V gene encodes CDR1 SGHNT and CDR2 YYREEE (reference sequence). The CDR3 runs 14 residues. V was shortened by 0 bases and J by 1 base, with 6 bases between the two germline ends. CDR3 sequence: CASSLGGGTDTQYF. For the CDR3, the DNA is TGTGCCAGCAGCTTGGGCGGGGGCACAGATACGCAGTATTTT. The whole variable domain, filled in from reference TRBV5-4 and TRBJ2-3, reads ETGVTQSPTHLIKTRGQQVTLRCSSQSGHNTVSWYQQALGQGPQFIFQYYREEENGRGNFPPRFSGLQFPNYSSELNVNALELDDSALYLCASSLGGGTDTQYFGPGTRLTVL.

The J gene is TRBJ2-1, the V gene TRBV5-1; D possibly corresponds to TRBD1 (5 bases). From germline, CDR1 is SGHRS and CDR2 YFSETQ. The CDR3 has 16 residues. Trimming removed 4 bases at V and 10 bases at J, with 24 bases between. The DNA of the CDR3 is TGCGCCAGCAGCCCCGCACCTCAGGGAAGGTTGGACGAGCAGTTCTTC. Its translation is CASSPAPQGRLDEQFF.

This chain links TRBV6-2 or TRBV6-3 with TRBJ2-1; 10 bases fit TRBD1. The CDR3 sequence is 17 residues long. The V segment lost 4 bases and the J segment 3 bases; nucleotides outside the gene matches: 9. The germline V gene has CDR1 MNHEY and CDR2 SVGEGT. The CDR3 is CASSLTVGQGRYNEQFF. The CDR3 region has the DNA TGTGCCAGCAGTTTGACTGTGGGACAGGGGCGCTACAATGAGCAGTTCTTC.

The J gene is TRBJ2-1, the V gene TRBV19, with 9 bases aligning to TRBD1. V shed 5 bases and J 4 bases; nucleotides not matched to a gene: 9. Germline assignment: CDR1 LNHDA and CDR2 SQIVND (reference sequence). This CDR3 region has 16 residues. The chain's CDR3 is CASSLRTGEGYNEQFF. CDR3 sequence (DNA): TGTGCCAGTAGTTTAAGGACAGGGGAAGGATACAATGAGCAGTTCTTC.

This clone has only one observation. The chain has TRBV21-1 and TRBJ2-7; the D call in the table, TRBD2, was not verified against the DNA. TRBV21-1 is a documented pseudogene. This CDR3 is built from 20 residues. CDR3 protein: CASSKERGWRGGLNPYEQYF. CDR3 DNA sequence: TGTGCCAGCAGCAAAGAAAGGGGATGGCGGGGGGGATTAAATCCCTACGAGCAGTACTTC.

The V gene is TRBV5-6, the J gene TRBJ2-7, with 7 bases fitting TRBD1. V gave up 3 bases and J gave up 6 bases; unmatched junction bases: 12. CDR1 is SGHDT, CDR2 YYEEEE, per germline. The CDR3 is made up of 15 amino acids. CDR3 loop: CASSWGQYAVIEQYF. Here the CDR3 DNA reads TGTGCCAGCAGCTGGGGACAGTACGCAGTAATCGAGCAGTACTTC.

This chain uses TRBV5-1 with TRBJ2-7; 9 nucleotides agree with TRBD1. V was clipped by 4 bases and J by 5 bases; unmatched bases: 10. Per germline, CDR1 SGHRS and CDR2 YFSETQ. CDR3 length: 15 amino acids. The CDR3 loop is CASSPQGTGSNEQYF. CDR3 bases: TGCGCCAGCAGCCCCCAGGGGACAGGGTCCAACGAGCAGTACTTC.

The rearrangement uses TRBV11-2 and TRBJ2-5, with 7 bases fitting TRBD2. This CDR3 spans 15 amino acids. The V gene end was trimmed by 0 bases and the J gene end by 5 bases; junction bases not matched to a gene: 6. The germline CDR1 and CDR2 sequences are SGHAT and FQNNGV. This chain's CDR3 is CASSLDGLVVETQYF. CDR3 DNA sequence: TGTGCCAGCAGCTTAGATGGACTAGTGGTTGAGACCCAGTACTTC.

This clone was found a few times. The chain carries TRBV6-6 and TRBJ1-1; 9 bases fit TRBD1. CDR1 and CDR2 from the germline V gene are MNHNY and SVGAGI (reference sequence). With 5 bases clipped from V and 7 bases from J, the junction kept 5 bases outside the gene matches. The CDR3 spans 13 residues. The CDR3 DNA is TGTGCCAGCAGTGGACAGGGGTTCTATGAAGCTTTCTTT. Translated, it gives CASSGQGFYEAFF.

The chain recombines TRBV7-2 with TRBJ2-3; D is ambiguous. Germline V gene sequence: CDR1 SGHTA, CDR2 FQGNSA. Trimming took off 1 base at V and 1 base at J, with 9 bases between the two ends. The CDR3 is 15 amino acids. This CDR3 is CASSLGGFRTDTQYF. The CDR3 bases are TGTGCCAGCAGCTTAGGCGGATTCCGCACAGATACGCAGTATTTT.

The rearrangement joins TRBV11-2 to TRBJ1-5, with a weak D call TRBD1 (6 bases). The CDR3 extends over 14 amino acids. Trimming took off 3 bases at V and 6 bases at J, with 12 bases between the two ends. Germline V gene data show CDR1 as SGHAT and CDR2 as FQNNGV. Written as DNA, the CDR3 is TGTGCCAGCAGCTTGAACAGGGTTAGTCAGCCCCAGCATTTT. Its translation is CASSLNRVSQPQHF. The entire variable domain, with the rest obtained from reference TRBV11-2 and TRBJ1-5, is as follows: EAGVAQSPRYKIIEKRQSVAFWCNPISGHATLYWYQQILGQGPKLLIQFQNNGVVDDSQLPKDRFSAERLKGVDSTLKIQPAKLEDSAVYLCASSLNRVSQPQHFGDGTRLSIL.

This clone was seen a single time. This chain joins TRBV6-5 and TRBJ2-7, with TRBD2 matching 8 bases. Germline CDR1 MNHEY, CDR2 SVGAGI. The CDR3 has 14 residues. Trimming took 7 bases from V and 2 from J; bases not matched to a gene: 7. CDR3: CASTGRGGAYEQYF. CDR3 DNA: TGTGCCAGCACCGGGAGGGGGGGAGCCTACGAGCAGTACTTC.

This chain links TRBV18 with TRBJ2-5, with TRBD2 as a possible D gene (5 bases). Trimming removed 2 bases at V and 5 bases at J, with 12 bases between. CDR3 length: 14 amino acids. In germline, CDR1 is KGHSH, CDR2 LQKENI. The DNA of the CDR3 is TGTGCCAGCTCACCAGAGAGTTCGGGGGAGACCCAGTACTTC. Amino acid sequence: CASSPESSGETQYF.

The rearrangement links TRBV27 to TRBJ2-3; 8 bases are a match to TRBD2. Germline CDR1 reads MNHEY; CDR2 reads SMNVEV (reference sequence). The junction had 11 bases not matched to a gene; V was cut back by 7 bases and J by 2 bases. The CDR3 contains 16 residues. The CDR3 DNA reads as TGTGCCAGCACCTCGAGCGGGGGCCTTGTCACAGATACGCAGTATTTT. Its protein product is CASTSSGGLVTDTQYF.

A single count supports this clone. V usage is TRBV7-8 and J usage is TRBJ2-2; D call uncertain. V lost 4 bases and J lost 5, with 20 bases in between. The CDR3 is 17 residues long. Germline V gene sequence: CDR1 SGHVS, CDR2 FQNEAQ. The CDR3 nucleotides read TGTGCCAGCAGCTGGTGGATACTAACGGAGAGAACCGGGGAGCTGTTTTTT. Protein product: CASSWWILTERTGELFF. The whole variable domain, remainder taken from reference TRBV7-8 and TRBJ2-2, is GAGVSQSPRYKVAKRGQDVALRCDPISGHVSLFWYQQALGQGPEFLTYFQNEAQLDKSGLPSDRFFAERPEGSVSTLKIQRTQQEDSAVYLCASSWWILTERTGELFFGEGSRLTVL.

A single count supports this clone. DNA for the CDR3: TGTGCCACCAGTGACGGGATAGGGAAGTTCTTC. Translation gives CATSDGIGKFF. The genes are TRBV24-1 and TRBJ2-1; the D gene is possibly TRBD2 (5 bases). This CDR3 comprises 11 residues. The V gene lost 4 bases and the J gene lost 14 bases, with 11 bases spanning the gap. CDR1 is KGHDR, CDR2 SFDVKD, per germline.

This CDR3 reads CASSLVGTGDYGYTF. In DNA, the CDR3 is TGTGCCAGCAGCTTAGTGGGGACAGGGGATTATGGCTACACCTTC. This sequence joins TRBV7-2 and TRBJ1-2, with TRBD1 identical over 10 bases. Losses at the gene ends were 1 base for V and 5 bases for J; bases not matched to a gene: 4. The CDR3 has 15 amino acids. Germline CDR1 reads SGHTA; CDR2 reads FQGNSA.

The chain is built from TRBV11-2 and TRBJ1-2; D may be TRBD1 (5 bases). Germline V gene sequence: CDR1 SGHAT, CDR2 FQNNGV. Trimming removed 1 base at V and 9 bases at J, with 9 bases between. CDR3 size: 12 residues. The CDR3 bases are TGTGCCAGCAGCTTAGGTGGACAACGCTACACCTTC. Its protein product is CASSLGGQRYTF. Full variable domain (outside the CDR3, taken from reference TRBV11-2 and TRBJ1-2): EAGVAQSPRYKIIEKRQSVAFWCNPISGHATLYWYQQILGQGPKLLIQFQNNGVVDDSQLPKDRFSAERLKGVDSTLKIQPAKLEDSAVYLCASSLGGQRYTFGSGTRLTVV.

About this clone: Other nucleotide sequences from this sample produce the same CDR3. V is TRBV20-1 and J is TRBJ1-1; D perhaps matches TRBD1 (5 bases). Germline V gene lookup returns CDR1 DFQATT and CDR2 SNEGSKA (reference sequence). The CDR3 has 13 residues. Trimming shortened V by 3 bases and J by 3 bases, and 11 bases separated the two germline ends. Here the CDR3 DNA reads TGCAGTGCTAGTGGGGGGGGAGACACTGAAGCTTTCTTT. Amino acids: CSASGGGDTEAFF.

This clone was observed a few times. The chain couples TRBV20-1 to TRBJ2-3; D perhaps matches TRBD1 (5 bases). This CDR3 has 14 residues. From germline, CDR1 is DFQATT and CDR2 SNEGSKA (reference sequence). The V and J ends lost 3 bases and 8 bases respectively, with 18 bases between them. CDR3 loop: CSASPSLMGRTQYF. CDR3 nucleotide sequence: TGCAGTGCTAGTCCCTCCCTGATGGGGCGTACGCAGTATTTT.

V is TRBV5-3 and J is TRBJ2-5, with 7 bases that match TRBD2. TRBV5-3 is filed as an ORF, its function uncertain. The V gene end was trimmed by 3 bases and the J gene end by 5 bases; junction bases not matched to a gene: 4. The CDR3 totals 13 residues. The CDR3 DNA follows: TGTGCCAGAAGCTGCGGGGGAAGGGAGACCCAGTACTTC. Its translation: CARSCGGRETQYF.

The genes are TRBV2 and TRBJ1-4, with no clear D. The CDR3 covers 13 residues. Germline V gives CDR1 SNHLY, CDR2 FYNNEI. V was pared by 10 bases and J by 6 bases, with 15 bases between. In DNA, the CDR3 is TGTGCCACCCACAGTGGGCGAGATGAAAAACTGTTTTTT. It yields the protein CATHSGRDEKLFF.

The CDR3 coding sequence is TGTGCCAGCAGCCAAGACAAAATGACTGAAGCTTTCTTT. It translates to CASSQDKMTEAFF. The J gene is TRBJ1-1, the V gene TRBV3-1 (or the pseudogene TRBV3-2); no firm D call. The germline V gene encodes CDR1 LGHDT and CDR2 YNNKEL (reference sequence). This CDR3 comprises 13 residues. V was pared by 0 bases and J by 5 bases, with 7 bases between.

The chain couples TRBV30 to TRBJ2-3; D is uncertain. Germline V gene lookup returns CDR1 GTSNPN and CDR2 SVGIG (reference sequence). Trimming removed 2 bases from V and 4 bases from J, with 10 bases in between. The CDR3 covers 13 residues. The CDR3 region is CAWSPSLADTQYF. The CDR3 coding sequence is TGTGCCTGGAGTCCCTCACTCGCAGATACGCAGTATTTT.

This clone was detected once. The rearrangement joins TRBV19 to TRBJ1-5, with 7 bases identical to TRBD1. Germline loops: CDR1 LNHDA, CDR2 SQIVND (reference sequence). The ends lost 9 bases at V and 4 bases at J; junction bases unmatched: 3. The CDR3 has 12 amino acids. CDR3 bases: TGTGCCAGCAGGGGGAATAATCAGCCCCAGCATTTT. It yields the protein CASRGNNQPQHF. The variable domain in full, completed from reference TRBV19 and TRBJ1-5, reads DGGITQSPKYLFRKEGQNVTLSCEQNLNHDAMYWYRQDPGQGLRLIYYSQIVNDFQKGDIAEGYSVSREKKESFPLTVTSAQKNPTAFYLCASRGNNQPQHFGDGTRLSIL.

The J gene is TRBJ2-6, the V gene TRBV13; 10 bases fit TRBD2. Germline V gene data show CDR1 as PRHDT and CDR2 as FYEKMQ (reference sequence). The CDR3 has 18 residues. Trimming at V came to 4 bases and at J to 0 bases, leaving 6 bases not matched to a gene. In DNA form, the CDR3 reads TGTGCCAGCAGCTCACGACTAGCGGGCTTCTCTGGGGCCAACGTCCTGACTTTC. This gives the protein CASSSRLAGFSGANVLTF.

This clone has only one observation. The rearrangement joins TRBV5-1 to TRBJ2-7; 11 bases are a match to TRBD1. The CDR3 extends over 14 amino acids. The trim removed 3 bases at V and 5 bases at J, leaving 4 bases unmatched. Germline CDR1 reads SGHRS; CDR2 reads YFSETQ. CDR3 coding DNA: TGCGCCAGCAGCTGGACAGGGGGCGGGAACGAGCAGTACTTC. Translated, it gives CASSWTGGGNEQYF.

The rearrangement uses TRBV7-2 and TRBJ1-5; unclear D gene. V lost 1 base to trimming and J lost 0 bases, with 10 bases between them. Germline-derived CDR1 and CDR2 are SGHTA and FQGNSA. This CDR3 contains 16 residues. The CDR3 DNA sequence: TGTGCCAGCAGCTTAGGGGCGGGGTATAGCAATCAGCCCCAGCATTTT. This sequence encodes CASSLGAGYSNQPQHF.

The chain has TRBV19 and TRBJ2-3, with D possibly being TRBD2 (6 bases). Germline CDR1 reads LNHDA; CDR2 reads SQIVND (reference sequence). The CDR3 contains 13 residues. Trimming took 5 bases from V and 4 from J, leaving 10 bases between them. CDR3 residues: CASSPQRADTQYF. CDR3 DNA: TGTGCCAGTAGTCCACAGCGGGCAGATACGCAGTATTTT.